The 17 T cell receptor beta chains given below trace back to one sample, sequenced in a study of blood T cell repertoires in COVID-19. Sequencing used immunoSEQ multiplex PCR; TCRdb keeps in-frame clones, though not all of them. The table includes 100,000 or so clones, just over 90% detected once. Sequencing was performed on peripheral blood. The source of these receptors is a woman between 50 and 59 years old in a cohort sampled during active COVID-19.

The V gene is TRBV5-1, the J gene TRBJ2-2, with D possibly TRBD1 on 5 matching bases. With 3 bases removed from V and 5 bases from J, the gap between germline ends came to 14 bases. Germline-derived CDR1 and CDR2 are SGHRS and YFSETQ. The CDR3 runs 15 residues. CDR3 nucleotide sequence: TGCGCCAGCAGCTCCTCCGTGGGGCGGACCGGGGAGCTGTTTTTT. Amino acid sequence: CASSSSVGRTGELFF. Looking up the rest from reference TRBV5-1 and TRBJ2-2 gives the full variable domain: KAGVTQTPRYLIKTRGQQVTLSCSPISGHRSVSWYQQTPGQGLQFLFEYFSETQRNKGNFPGRFSGRQFSNSRSEMNVSTLELGDSALYLCASSSSVGRTGELFFGEGSRLTVL.

This clone was seen a single time. This rearrangement joins TRBV3-1 (or the pseudogene TRBV3-2) to TRBJ2-3; weak D call: TRBD2 (6 bases). The germline CDR1 and CDR2 sequences are LGHDT and YNNKEL (reference sequence). The CDR3 covers 14 residues. V was pared by 1 base and J by 6 bases, with 11 bases between. CDR3 DNA: TGTGCCAGCAGCCAAGCGGGAGCAGGTGATACGCAGTATTTT. Its translation is CASSQAGAGDTQYF.

V is TRBV7-8 and J is TRBJ1-1; D gene ambiguous. This CDR3 comprises 16 residues. The ends were cut back, 7 bases at V and 4 bases at J, with 22 bases in the middle. From germline, CDR1 is SGHVS and CDR2 FQNEAQ. CDR3 protein: CASTIDPRPLPTEAFF. The CDR3 DNA is TGTGCCAGCACCATAGACCCGAGGCCATTGCCCACTGAAGCTTTCTTT.

The V gene is TRBV7-9, the J gene TRBJ1-4, with 7 bases fitting TRBD1. The J segment lost 8 bases and the V segment lost 5 bases, leaving 11 bases of the junction unmatched. Germline loops: CDR1 SEHNR, CDR2 FQNEAQ (reference sequence). The CDR3 runs to 15 residues. The DNA of the CDR3 is TGTGCCAGCAGCCCACAGGGACAGTCCAAGGAAAAACTGTTTTTT. Protein product: CASSPQGQSKEKLFF.

The chain links TRBV19 to TRBJ1-1; TRBD1 matches at 7 bases. V was pared by 5 bases and J by 4 bases, with 1 base of the junction left unmatched. Germline V CDR1 and CDR2: LNHDA, SQIVND (reference sequence). The CDR3 consists of 12 residues. As DNA, the CDR3 is TGTGCCAGTAGTTCAGGGGGCACTGAAGCTTTCTTT. Amino acid sequence: CASSSGGTEAFF.

This clone was recorded once. This CDR3 reads CASSFLDTQYF. The CDR3 nucleotides read TGTGCCAGCAGTTTCCTGGATACGCAGTATTTT. The chain combines TRBV28 with TRBJ2-3; the D is unclear. The germline CDR1 and CDR2 sequences are MDHEN and SYDVKM. CDR3 size: 11 residues. Trimming stripped 3 bases from V and 6 bases from J, with 4 bases between.

The V call is TRBV2, the J call TRBJ1-2; D is perhaps TRBD1 (6 bases). This CDR3 has 14 amino acids. Trimming removed 5 bases from V and 0 bases from J, with 10 bases in between. Germline assignment: CDR1 SNHLY and CDR2 FYNNEI. The CDR3, as DNA: TGTGCCAGCAGTTCCAGGGGTCCTAACTATGGCTACACCTTC. It codes for CASSSRGPNYGYTF. The whole variable domain, filled in from reference TRBV2 and TRBJ1-2, reads EPEVTQTPSHQVTQMGQEVILRCVPISNHLYFYWYRQILGQKVEFLVSFYNNEISEKSEIFDDQFSVERPDGSNFTLKIRSTKLEDSAMYFCASSSRGPNYGYTFGSGTRLTVV.

The chain recombines TRBV11-1 with TRBJ1-2, with 7 bases matching TRBD1. From germline, CDR1 is SGHAT and CDR2 FQDESV (reference sequence). This CDR3 region has 14 residues. Trimming cost V 3 bases and J 2 bases; bases outside gene matches: 3. CDR3 in DNA: TGTGCCAGCAGCTTCAAACAGGGGAACTATGGCTACACCTTC. Protein sequence: CASSFKQGNYGYTF.

The chain combines TRBV19 with TRBJ1-2; TRBD1 matches at 8 bases. The junction had 7 bases not matched to a gene; V was cut back by 5 bases and J by 8 bases. From germline, CDR1 is LNHDA and CDR2 SQIVND (reference sequence). This CDR3 has 13 amino acids. The chain's CDR3 is CASSPTGGHGYTF. CDR3 in DNA: TGTGCCAGTAGTCCTACAGGGGGTCACGGCTACACCTTC.

Concerning this clone itself: Compared with germline, one end of the junction differs, possibly owing to a read error. V gene TRBV28 combines with J gene TRBJ2-7; 7 bases match TRBD1. Per germline, CDR1 MDHEN and CDR2 SYDVKM. The CDR3 contains 10 residues. CDR3: CASGADRVNF. The CDR3 coding sequence is TGTGCCAGCGGAGCCGACAGGGTAAACTTC.

The chain carries TRBV29-1 and TRBJ1-1; 9 bases line up with TRBD1. Germline values: CDR1 SQVTM, CDR2 ANQGSEA. The CDR3 is made up of 12 amino acids. After removal of 7 bases from V and 6 bases from J, the junction contained 6 bases not matched to a gene. CDR3 sequence reads: CSGGDRDAEAFF. The CDR3 DNA reads TGCAGCGGGGGGGACAGGGACGCTGAAGCTTTCTTT.

V is TRBV11-2 and J is TRBJ2-1, with D perhaps TRBD1 (7 bases). Between the trimmed V and J ends, which lost 5 bases and 3 bases, there was a span of 14 bases. Germline CDR1 is SGHAT and CDR2 is FQNNGV. The CDR3 covers 15 residues. The CDR3 bases are TGTGCCAGCAGCGTCCAGGGGGGATACTACAATGAGCAGTTCTTC. Encoded protein: CASSVQGGYYNEQFF.

The chain uses TRBV5-1 and TRBJ2-7, with 10 positions matching TRBD1. The germline CDR1 and CDR2 sequences are SGHRS and YFSETQ. V lost 2 bases, J lost 7 bases, and 9 bases stayed unmatched. The CDR3 is 15 amino acids. The CDR3 loop reads CASSFSDRGIFEQYF. CDR3 in DNA: TGCGCCAGCAGCTTCTCGGACAGGGGGATTTTTGAGCAGTACTTC.

The rearrangement links TRBV27 to TRBJ1-1; D gene uncertain. CDR3 size: 13 residues. Trimming took off 4 bases at V and 8 bases at J, with 14 bases between the two ends. Germline assignment: CDR1 MNHEY and CDR2 SMNVEV (reference sequence). The CDR3 DNA sequence: TGTGCCAGCAGTTCTGTCAGAGAGAGGGAAGCTTTCTTT. Translation gives CASSSVREREAFF.

This chain joins TRBV28 and TRBJ2-6; TRBD1 aligns across 7 bases. There are 16 residues in the CDR3. V was pared by 5 bases and J by 2 bases, with 6 bases of the junction left unmatched. CDR1 and CDR2 (germline): MDHEN, SYDVKM. CDR3: CASSIPGGPGANVLTF. For the CDR3, the DNA is TGTGCCAGCAGTATACCAGGGGGTCCTGGGGCCAACGTCCTGACTTTC. Supplemented by reference TRBV28 and TRBJ2-6, the full variable domain reads DVKVTQSSRYLVKRTGEKVFLECVQDMDHENMFWYRQDPGLGLRLIYFSYDVKMKEKGDIPEGYSVSREKKERFSLILESASTNQTSMYLCASSIPGGPGANVLTFGAGSRLTVL.

V usage is TRBV7-9 and J usage is TRBJ1-4; D not resolved. Trimming left V 5 bases short and J 2 bases short, with 12 bases between. The germline V gene encodes CDR1 SEHNR and CDR2 FQNEAQ (reference sequence). This CDR3 is built from 15 residues. This CDR3 reads CASSQRRATNEKLFF. The CDR3 nucleotides read TGTGCCAGCAGCCAACGGAGGGCTACTAATGAAAAACTGTTTTTT.

The genes are TRBV24-1 and TRBJ2-2; TRBD1 agrees at 7 bases. Germline V gives CDR1 KGHDR, CDR2 SFDVKD. The CDR3 has 15 amino acids. The ends lost 4 bases at V and 1 base at J; junction bases unmatched: 2. The CDR3 protein is CATSEWTGNTGELFF. CDR3 DNA sequence: TGTGCCACCAGTGAATGGACAGGGAACACCGGGGAGCTGTTTTTT.